A selection of T cell receptor beta chains follows, all from one sample in a study of cytomegalovirus exposure and HLA in healthy donors. Some clones are missing from TCRdb's copy, which holds only in-frame ones; the method was immunoSEQ multiplex PCR. The table includes some 67,000 clones, approximately 75% detected once. The specimen was PBMCs. The receptors here all came from a man between 60 and 70 years old in good health and CMV-seropositive. Each CDR3 is given with its conserved first and last residue. The order of the fields is clone size, D gene, V gene, J gene, CDR3 protein, CDR3 DNA. A D gene is named only where the DNA matches it firmly. Clone size is not always given. Where it is, it says once, few, many or a class for expanded clones.

>-|TRBD2|TRBV4-1|TRBJ2-5
CASSQDGLAGGRQYF
TGCGCCAGCAGCCAAGACGGCCTAGCGGGGGGAAGGCAGTACTTC
>-|TRBD2|TRBV10-3|TRBJ2-7
CAIRTSGTYEQYF
TGTGCCATCAGGACTAGCGGTACCTACGAGCAGTACTTC
>few|-|TRBV7-2|TRBJ1-5
CASSPHDRSRYSNQPQHF
TGTGCCAGCAGCCCACACGACAGGTCCCGTTATAGCAATCAGCCCCAGCATTTT
>-|-|TRBV6-1|TRBJ1-2
CASSEPVNRYGYTF
TGTGCCAGCAGTGAACCGGTTAACCGCTATGGCTACACCTTC
>-|TRBD2|TRBV7-7|TRBJ2-5
CATGGLAGAETQYF
TGTGCTACCGGCGGACTAGCGGGAGCCGAGACCCAGTACTTC
>-|TRBD1|TRBV5-1|TRBJ1-1
CASSLQGGQGAYGGAEAFF
TGCGCCAGCAGCTTGCAGGGGGGACAGGGGGCTTACGGGGGTGCTGAAGCTTTCTTT
>-|-|TRBV27|TRBJ2-3
CASSLTAGRPDTQYF
TGTGCCAGCAGTTTGACGGCGGGTCGACCAGATACGCAGTATTTT
>-|-|TRBV14|TRBJ1-1
CASSQSPSRSFEAFF
TGTGCCAGCAGCCAATCCCCATCTAGGAGCTTCGAAGCTTTCTTT
>once|-|TRBV6-6|TRBJ2-2
CASSRQGGTGELFF
TGTGCCAGCTCCCGACAGGGAGGTACCGGGGAGCTGTTTTTT
>-|-|TRBV4-1|TRBJ2-5
CATRGTEQETQYF
TGTGCCACCCGAGGCACGGAGCAAGAGACCCAGTACTTC
>-|TRBD2|TRBV10-1|TRBJ2-5
CASSSTPAGDKETQYF
TGCGCCAGCAGTTCCACTCCAGCGGGAGACAAAGAGACCCAGTACTTC
>-|-|TRBV7-9|TRBJ2-3
CASSQYASGRQYF
TGTGCCAGCAGCCAATATGCTTCCGGGAGGCAGTATTTT
>once|-|TRBV6-5|TRBJ1-3
CASRLGNTIYF
TGTGCCAGTAGACTAGGAAACACCATATATTTT
>-|TRBD2|TRBV11-2|TRBJ2-7
CASSLAPSGSYEQYF
TGTGCCAGCAGCTTAGCGCCTAGCGGAAGCTACGAGCAGTACTTC
>-|TRBD1|TRBV29-1|TRBJ2-3
CSVEVGGTGVGTQYF
TGCAGCGTTGAAGTTGGTGGGACAGGGGTTGGTACGCAGTATTTT
>-|-|TRBV6-4|TRBJ2-1
CASSPRRVGSDEQFF
TGTGCCAGCAGTCCCAGGAGGGTCGGTTCCGATGAGCAGTTCTTC
>-|-|TRBV11-3|TRBJ2-1
CASSLGGVYNEQFF
TGTGCCAGCAGCTTAGGGGGCGTCTACAATGAGCAGTTCTTC
>-|-|TRBV10-2|TRBJ1-5
CASSEAENQPQHF
TGCGCCAGCAGTGAGGCGGAAAATCAGCCCCAGCATTTT
>once|-|TRBV5-8|TRBJ1-5
CASSRRDSSNQPQHF
TGTGCCAGCAGCAGGAGAGACAGCAGCAATCAGCCCCAGCATTTT
>once|-|TRBV4-1|TRBJ2-2
CASERGTGELFF
TGCGCCAGCGAAAGGGGTACCGGGGAGCTGTTTTTT
>-|-|TRBV29-1|TRBJ1-5
CSVGTDSNQPQHF
TGCAGCGTTGGGACAGATAGCAATCAGCCCCAGCATTTT
>-|-|TRBV5-5|TRBJ2-4
CASTPGTPGDIQYF
TGTGCCAGCACACCCGGGACCCCGGGGGACATTCAGTACTTC
>few|-|TRBV11-2|TRBJ2-5
CASSAVDLQRETQYF
TGTGCCAGCAGCGCAGTGGACCTCCAGCGGGAGACCCAGTACTTC
>few|TRBD2|TRBV29-1|TRBJ2-3
CSAASGGATDTQYF
TGCAGTGCGGCAAGCGGGGGGGCCACAGATACGCAGTATTTT
>-|-|TRBV6-1|TRBJ1-2
CASMSVVGYGYTF
TGTGCCAGCATGTCGGTAGTCGGCTATGGCTACACCTTC
>few|-|TRBV11-3|TRBJ2-3
CASSLDYGSTDTQYF
TGTGCCAGCAGCTTAGATTACGGTAGCACAGATACGCAGTATTTT
>-|TRBD2|TRBV4-2|TRBJ2-2
CASSQGLAGRELFF
TGTGCCAGCAGCCAAGGACTAGCGGGCCGGGAGCTGTTTTTT
>-|-|TRBV6-6|TRBJ1-6
CASSPPYNSPLHF
TGTGCCAGCAGTCCTCCTTATAATTCACCCCTCCACTTT
>-|-|TRBV7-8|TRBJ2-7
CASSLAAVTGGYEQYF
TGTGCCAGCAGCTTAGCGGCGGTGACAGGAGGCTACGAGCAGTACTTC
>-|-|TRBV27|TRBJ2-3
CASSFTNTDTQYF
TGTGCCAGCAGTTTCACTAACACAGATACGCAGTATTTT
>-|TRBD1|TRBV18|TRBJ2-5
CASSREGARETQYF
TGTGCCAGCTCTAGAGAGGGGGCCCGAGAGACCCAGTACTTC
>-|-|TRBV11-3|TRBJ2-1
CASSAYPETSSPGNEQFF
TGTGCCAGCAGCGCATACCCAGAGACTAGTTCGCCGGGGAATGAGCAGTTCTTC
>-|-|TRBV2|TRBJ2-3
CASSGQGKGTDTQYF
TGTGCCAGCAGTGGGCAGGGTAAGGGCACAGATACGCAGTATTTT
>-|-|TRBV7-7|TRBJ2-5
CASSLNFQETQYF
TGTGCTAGCAGCTTGAACTTCCAAGAGACCCAGTACTTC
>few|-|TRBV29-1|TRBJ2-3
CSVGQGGDTQYF
TGCAGCGTTGGACAGGGAGGAGATACGCAGTATTTT
>-|-|TRBV5-8|TRBJ1-2
CASSSQVNYGYTF
TGTGCCAGCAGCTCACAGGTGAACTATGGCTACACCTTC
>-|TRBD1|TRBV11-3|TRBJ2-2
CASSLTGTGELFF
TGTGCCAGCAGCTTGACAGGGACCGGGGAGCTGTTTTTT
>-|-|TRBV5-5|TRBJ2-5
CASSLSSGSQETQYF
TGTGCCAGCAGCTTGTCGTCGGGGAGCCAAGAGACCCAGTACTTC
>-|-|TRBV29-1|TRBJ1-2
CSILAQAANYGYTF
TGCAGCATTCTGGCCCAGGCCGCTAACTATGGCTACACCTTC
>-|TRBD1|TRBV13|TRBJ2-4
CASSLWGESDRGVNIQYF
TGTGCCAGCAGCTTATGGGGAGAATCCGACAGGGGAGTAAACATTCAGTACTTC
>few|-|TRBV21-1|TRBJ2-1
CASRHEDSGDFTPGSYNEQFF
TGTGCCAGCAGACACGAGGATTCTGGGGACTTCACGCCCGGCTCCTACAATGAGCAGTTCTTC
>-|TRBD2|TRBV7-9|TRBJ2-1
CASSGLAGPGGSYNEQFF
TGTGCCAGCAGCGGACTAGCGGGCCCTGGTGGCTCCTACAATGAGCAGTTCTTC
>-|TRBD1|TRBV7-2|TRBJ2-7
CASSLALFGQGNYEQYF
TGTGCCAGCAGCTTAGCGCTTTTCGGACAGGGAAATTACGAGCAGTACTTC
>-|-|TRBV5-5|TRBJ2-6
CASSPHSSGANVLTF
TGTGCCAGCAGCCCCCACAGTTCTGGGGCCAACGTCCTGACTTTC
>-|TRBD2|TRBV6-6|TRBJ2-5
CASSYNGGAGETQYF
TGTGCCAGCAGTTACAACGGGGGGGCCGGAGAGACCCAGTACTTC
>-|-|TRBV7-9|TRBJ1-4
CASSRKGANEKLFF
TGTGCCAGCAGCCGTAAGGGGGCTAATGAAAAACTGTTTTTT
>few|-|TRBV11-2|TRBJ2-7
CASSLNAALYEQYF
TGTGCCAGCAGCTTAAACGCAGCGCTCTACGAGCAGTACTTC
>once|-|TRBV10-2|TRBJ2-2
CASKGELGQSSGELFF
TGCGCCAGCAAGGGAGAGCTGGGCCAATCGTCCGGGGAGCTGTTTTTT
>-|TRBD1|TRBV5-1|TRBJ2-1
CASSLAGTGGINEQFF
TGCGCCAGCAGCTTGGCCGGGACAGGGGGGATCAATGAGCAGTTCTTC
>few|TRBD2|TRBV7-6|TRBJ2-1
CASSSGLAGLRNEQFF
TGTGCCAGCAGCTCAGGACTAGCGGGGCTTCGGAATGAGCAGTTCTTC
>-|TRBD2|TRBV6-6|TRBJ2-5
CASTGTSGRQTQYF
TGTGCCAGCACCGGGACTAGCGGGAGACAGACCCAGTACTTC
>-|-|TRBV11-3|TRBJ2-5
CASSTGMYETQYF
TGTGCCAGCAGTACCGGGATGTATGAGACCCAGTACTTC
>-|-|TRBV5-1|TRBJ1-1
CASSLAGTPDTEAFF
TGCGCCAGCAGCTTGGCCGGGACACCCGACACTGAAGCTTTCTTT
>-|-|TRBV29-1|TRBJ1-5
CSAKGGSGSSNQPQHF
TGCAGCGCCAAGGGGGGGTCAGGGTCTAGCAATCAGCCCCAGCATTTT
>-|-|TRBV19|TRBJ1-5
CASSNREQPQHF
TGTGCCAGTAGCAACAGGGAACAGCCCCAGCATTTT